Below, 30 T cell receptor beta chains from the same sample are listed, as sequenced in a study of T cell responses to AZD1222 COVID-19 vaccine. Generated by immunoSEQ multiplex PCR, the TCRdb table keeps only in-frame clones and is missing some. The table includes about 150,000 clones, about nine tenths detected once. The sequences come from peripheral blood, collected on day 0 of AZD1222 vaccination. Receptors were obtained from an adult in good health.

V gene TRBV7-3 combines with J gene TRBJ2-1; D possibly corresponds to TRBD2 (6 bases). V lost 2 bases to trimming and J lost 10 bases, with 9 bases between them. This CDR3 is 12 amino acids long. The V gene's germline CDR1 is SGHTA and CDR2 FQGTGA. The CDR3 protein is CASSLRSGEQFF. The CDR3 DNA reads TGTGCCAGCAGCTTACGTAGCGGCGAGCAGTTCTTC. Combining the CDR3 with reference TRBV7-3 and TRBJ2-1 gives the whole variable domain GAGVSQTPSNKVTEKGKYVELRCDPISGHTALYWYRQSLGQGPEFLIYFQGTGAADDSGLPNDRFFAVRPEGSVSTLKIQRTERGDSAVYLCASSLRSGEQFFGPGTRLTVL.

The chain is built from TRBV19 and TRBJ2-1; D is unclear. Germline CDR1 LNHDA, CDR2 SQIVND (reference sequence). The CDR3 loop spans 13 amino acids. Trimming took off 8 bases at V and 0 bases at J, with 8 bases between the two ends. The CDR3 loop reads CASARSSYNEQFF. CDR3 in DNA: TGTGCCAGTGCCAGGAGCTCCTACAATGAGCAGTTCTTC.

The table lists this clone with a few counts. The chain combines TRBV9 with TRBJ2-3, with TRBD2 as a possible D gene (5 bases). Between the trimmed V and J ends, which lost 2 bases and 0 bases, there was a span of 10 bases. Germline values: CDR1 SGDLS, CDR2 YYNGEE. CDR3 length: 15 residues. The CDR3 reads CASSVLPSSTDTQYF. The DNA for the CDR3 is TGTGCCAGCAGCGTCCTTCCTAGCAGCACAGATACGCAGTATTTT.

This clone was seen once. The chain couples TRBV6-5 to TRBJ1-3, with D possibly being TRBD1 (6 bases). The germline V gene encodes CDR1 MNHEY and CDR2 SVGAGI. The length of the CDR3 is 15 residues. The V end lost 0 bases, the J end lost 2 bases, and 8 bases lay between the germline ends. The DNA for the CDR3 is TGTGCCAGCAGTTACTCACAGGGAACTGGAAACACCATATATTTT. It encodes CASSYSQGTGNTIYF.

The V call is TRBV27, the J call TRBJ2-3, with D uncertain. This CDR3 has 14 residues. CDR1 is MNHEY, CDR2 SMNVEV, per germline (reference sequence). Deletions cut 8 bases from V and 3 bases from J, with 15 bases between. CDR3 sequence: CASRPMARTDTQYF. The CDR3 nucleotides read TGTGCCAGCCGCCCGATGGCCCGAACAGATACGCAGTATTTT.

This sequence joins TRBV12-3 or TRBV12-4 and TRBJ2-7; D unresolved. The CDR3 has 11 residues. Trimming took 6 bases from V and 0 from J, leaving 3 bases between them. Here the CDR3 reads CASRFSYEQYF. The CDR3 DNA reads TGTGCCAGCAGATTCTCCTACGAGCAGTACTTC.

The V gene is TRBV6-1, the J gene TRBJ2-1, with TRBD2 matching over 7 bases. Looked up from germline, CDR1 is MNHNS and CDR2 is SASEGT. This CDR3 is built from 16 residues. V shed 3 bases and J 3 bases; nucleotides not matched to a gene: 8. This chain's CDR3 is CASSEIGGRFYNEQFF. The CDR3 DNA is TGTGCCAGCAGTGAGATAGGCGGGAGATTCTACAATGAGCAGTTCTTC.

CDR3 DNA: TGTGCCAGCGGGGTAGCGACTTCCTACAATGAGCAGTTCTTC. Its translation: CASGVATSYNEQFF. The chain recombines TRBV6-5 with TRBJ2-1; D may be TRBD2 (5 bases). The CDR3 has 14 residues. V was trimmed by 8 bases and J by 1 base, leaving 12 bases between them. Germline V gene data show CDR1 as MNHEY and CDR2 as SVGAGI.

This clone was seen a handful of times. The rearrangement uses TRBV19 and TRBJ2-1; tentative D call: TRBD2 (5 bases). The V end was cut by 2 bases, the J end by 6 bases, with 8 bases between. The CDR3 length is 13 residues. CDR1 and CDR2 (germline): LNHDA, SQIVND (reference sequence). The CDR3 DNA reads as TGTGCCAGTAGTATAAACCTAGCCAATGAGCAGTTCTTC. Protein product: CASSINLANEQFF.

This clone was detected only a few times. The V gene is TRBV4-2, the J gene TRBJ1-2; the D is unclear. Trimming left V 1 base short and J 0 bases short, with 0 bases between. CDR1 and CDR2 (germline): LGHNA, YNFKEQ. The CDR3 sequence is 12 residues long. The CDR3 loop is CASSQANYGYTF. CDR3 sequence (DNA): TGTGCCAGCAGCCAAGCTAACTATGGCTACACCTTC.

This clone came up a few times. J is TRBJ1-4 and V is TRBV4-1; TRBD1 matches at 8 bases. The trim removed 0 bases at V and 6 bases at J, leaving 3 bases unmatched. The CDR3 covers 15 residues. Germline V gene data show CDR1 as MGHRA and CDR2 as YSYEKL. CDR3 sequence reads: CASSQDGTGYEKLFF. The CDR3 bases are TGCGCCAGCAGCCAAGACGGGACAGGATATGAAAAACTGTTTTTT.

The rearrangement uses TRBV11-3 and TRBJ2-7; D is uncertain. V lost 1 base to trimming and J lost 1 base, with 8 bases between them. The CDR3 runs 14 residues. Per germline, CDR1 SGHNT and CDR2 YENEEA. In DNA, the CDR3 is TGTGCCAGCAGCTTAGGACCCAGTTCCTACGAGCAGTACTTC. It specifies CASSLGPSSYEQYF.

V gene TRBV7-2 combines with J gene TRBJ2-2; TRBD1 is a possible D gene (5 bases). The CDR3 contains 16 residues. Looked up from germline, CDR1 is SGHTA and CDR2 is FQGNSA. Trimming removed 2 bases from V and 6 bases from J, with 16 bases in between. The CDR3 region has the DNA TGTGCCAGCAGCTTAATTAGGGGCGGACAAGCCGGGGAGCTGTTTTTT. Protein sequence: CASSLIRGGQAGELFF.

The CDR3, as DNA: TGCGCCAGCAGCCAAGATGCCGGGGGGGACACTGAAGCTTTCTTT. Translated, it gives CASSQDAGGDTEAFF. V is TRBV4-3 and J is TRBJ1-1; perhaps TRBD1 as D (5 bases). The CDR3 consists of 15 residues. V was trimmed by 0 bases and J by 3 bases, leaving 11 bases between them. Germline V lookup: CDR1 LGHNA, CDR2 YSLEER.

This clone was seen just once. The chain carries TRBV11-3 and TRBJ2-1; 8 bases are a match to TRBD2. With V trimmed by 5 bases and J by 6 bases, 9 bases remained unmatched. The CDR3 has 15 residues. Germline loops: CDR1 SGHNT, CDR2 YENEEA. The CDR3 DNA reads as TGTGCCAGCAGCCTCGGGACTAGAGGGGGCAATGAGCAGTTCTTC. Translating gives CASSLGTRGGNEQFF.

This clone was detected only once. The chain couples TRBV5-4 to TRBJ1-1; TRBD1 matches 8 bases. Germline loops: CDR1 SGHNT, CDR2 YYREEE (reference sequence). The CDR3 is 14 amino acids. V was pared by 9 bases and J by 1 base, with 8 bases of the junction left unmatched. The CDR3 loop is CATLSGTGNTEAFF. The DNA for the CDR3 is TGTGCCACTTTGTCCGGGACAGGGAACACTGAAGCTTTCTTT.

The V gene is TRBV20-1, the J gene TRBJ1-6, with unresolved D. Between the trimmed V and J ends, which lost 3 bases and 6 bases, there was a span of 15 bases. The germline V gene has CDR1 DFQATT and CDR2 SNEGSKA (reference sequence). CDR3 size: 15 residues. As DNA, the CDR3 is TGCAGTGCTAGTTCGTTACGGGATGGTAATTCACCCCTCCACTTT. The encoded protein is CSASSLRDGNSPLHF.

The rearrangement uses TRBV28 and TRBJ1-5; D possibly corresponds to TRBD1 (6 bases). Germline V gives CDR1 MDHEN, CDR2 SYDVKM. The germline V and J ends were trimmed by 6 bases and 4 bases, with 10 bases remaining between them. The length of the CDR3 is 13 residues. The CDR3 sequence: CASRSTGNQPQHF. DNA of the CDR3: TGTGCCAGCAGATCGACAGGTAATCAGCCCCAGCATTTT.

The CDR3 region is CASSQVLGSSTDTQYF. CDR3 DNA sequence: TGCGCCAGCAGCCAAGTCCTAGGTTCTAGCACAGATACGCAGTATTTT. The chain links TRBV4-1 to TRBJ2-3; unclear D gene. Germline CDR1 is MGHRA and CDR2 is YSYEKL. Deletions cut 1 base from V and 0 bases from J, with 11 bases between. The CDR3 contains 16 residues.

This clone was detected a few times. This rearrangement joins TRBV6-1 to TRBJ1-5; the D is unclear. This CDR3 contains 13 residues. Germline V gene data show CDR1 as MNHNS and CDR2 as SASEGT. The V end was cut by 2 bases, the J end by 6 bases, with 8 bases between. DNA for the CDR3: TGTGCCAGCAGTGAACGGGTTTTTCAGCCCCAGCATTTT. Protein product: CASSERVFQPQHF.

The rearrangement joins TRBV28 to TRBJ1-1; no reliable D call. V was shortened by 2 bases and J by 0 bases, with 1 base between the two germline ends. The CDR3 is 12 amino acids. From germline, CDR1 is MDHEN and CDR2 SYDVKM. The DNA of the CDR3 is TGTGCCAGCAGTTTAGTGAACACTGAAGCTTTCTTT. Residues: CASSLVNTEAFF.

The chain combines TRBV19 with TRBJ1-2; D possibly corresponds to TRBD1 (5 bases). There are 15 residues in the CDR3. V dropped 5 bases and J dropped 4 bases, with 17 bases sitting between them. Germline V gene sequence: CDR1 LNHDA, CDR2 SQIVND (reference sequence). The CDR3 nucleotides are TGTGCCAGTAGTTTCAAACAAGACAGCCCCTATGGCTACACCTTC. Its translation: CASSFKQDSPYGYTF.

The rearrangement joins TRBV18 to TRBJ1-5; TRBD1 aligns across 10 bases. Germline V gene lookup returns CDR1 KGHSH and CDR2 LQKENI. The V segment lost 2 bases and the J segment 6 bases; nucleotides outside the gene matches: 7. This CDR3 spans 16 amino acids. The CDR3 here is CASSPKGTGVIQPQHF. In nucleotides, the CDR3 is TGTGCCAGCTCACCAAAGGGGACAGGGGTCATTCAGCCCCAGCATTTT.

This clone occurred once. The chain couples TRBV7-2 to TRBJ2-7; no clear D. This CDR3 is built from 12 residues. Trimming pared 1 base from V and 4 bases from J, leaving 5 bases between. From germline, CDR1 is SGHTA and CDR2 FQGNSA. The CDR3 DNA sequence: TGTGCCAGCAGCTTAGTGTGGTACGAGCAGTACTTC. Translated: CASSLVWYEQYF.

Notes on this clone: The same CDR3 is also encoded by other DNA sequences in this sample. The chain combines TRBV28 with TRBJ2-1, with 7 bases fitting TRBD2. Germline V lookup: CDR1 MDHEN, CDR2 SYDVKM. The CDR3 has 15 residues. V gave up 3 bases and J gave up 0 bases; unmatched junction bases: 2. Written as DNA, the CDR3 is TGTGCCAGCAGTTTGGGAGGGAGCTCCTACAATGAGCAGTTCTTC. It yields the protein CASSLGGSSYNEQFF.

The chain joins TRBV10-3 to TRBJ1-1, with D possibly being TRBD1 (5 bases). V gave up 10 bases and J gave up 4 bases, with 13 bases separating them. The CDR3 has 12 residues. Germline CDR1 ENHRY, CDR2 SYGVKD. CDR3: CATAQGPTEAFF. In DNA form, the CDR3 reads TGTGCCACCGCCCAGGGACCCACTGAAGCTTTCTTT.

This clone was seen only once. The genes are TRBV19 and TRBJ1-2; TRBD1 aligns across 8 bases. V shed 4 bases, J shed 7 bases, and the junction held 11 bases outside the gene matches. CDR1 and CDR2 (germline): LNHDA, SQIVND (reference sequence). The CDR3 runs 15 residues. CDR3 in amino acids: CASSKNGQGLGGYTF. DNA for the CDR3: TGTGCCAGTAGTAAAAACGGACAGGGCCTCGGTGGCTACACCTTC.

This chain joins TRBV5-1 and TRBJ1-2; D not certain. V dropped 0 bases and J dropped 6 bases, with 12 bases sitting between them. Per the germline V gene, CDR1 is SGHRS and CDR2 is YFSETQ. The CDR3 runs to 14 residues. Written as DNA, the CDR3 is TGCGCCAGCAGCTTGGGCAAACTGCCTGATGGCTACACCTTC. Its protein is CASSLGKLPDGYTF. The full variable domain, completed using reference TRBV5-1 and TRBJ1-2, is KAGVTQTPRYLIKTRGQQVTLSCSPISGHRSVSWYQQTPGQGLQFLFEYFSETQRNKGNFPGRFSGRQFSNSRSEMNVSTLELGDSALYLCASSLGKLPDGYTFGSGTRLTVV.

The chain couples TRBV7-2 to TRBJ1-6, with a possible D match to TRBD1 (5 bases). V lost 3 bases and J 10 bases, leaving 13 bases between the germline ends. CDR3 size: 14 residues. Germline CDR1 and CDR2: SGHTA and FQGNSA. CDR3 amino acids: CASSFSGNRSPLHF. In DNA form, the CDR3 reads TGTGCCAGCAGCTTTTCAGGGAATAGATCACCCCTCCACTTT.

The rearrangement links TRBV5-4 to TRBJ2-7, with D hard to call. V lost 0 bases, J lost 2 bases, and 3 bases lay in between. Germline CDR1 reads SGHNT; CDR2 reads YYREEE (reference sequence). This CDR3 has 12 amino acids. CDR3 bases: TGTGCCAGCAGCTTGGAAACCTACGAGCAGTACTTC. As protein: CASSLETYEQYF. The full variable domain, completed using reference TRBV5-4 and TRBJ2-7, is ETGVTQSPTHLIKTRGQQVTLRCSSQSGHNTVSWYQQALGQGPQFIFQYYREEENGRGNFPPRFSGLQFPNYSSELNVNALELDDSALYLCASSLETYEQYFGPGTRLTVT.